This T cell receptor (beta chain) was sequenced for a study of vaccination effects on CD4 cells after COVID-19. Libraries were prepared by immunoSEQ multiplex PCR; TCRdb keeps only in-frame clonotypes and omits some of them. This sample has 45,000 to 70,000 clones; 76% occur once, and the top ten carry around 5.5%. V was clipped by 2 bases and J by 1 base, with 7 bases between them. The germline gives CDR1 SGDLS, CDR2 YYNGEE. This CDR3 has 13 amino acids. There are a few counts of this clone. Its antigen is unidentified. Under the ViraFEST assay, PBMC were stimulated with viral peptide pools so that antigen-specific CD4+ T cells expanded. Sequencing was performed afterwards. With 10 to 11 days of culture completed, CD4+ T cells were isolated. The person had a PCR-confirmed SARS-CoV-2 infection during March to December 2020. Serving as negative control culture was an HIV-1 Nef peptide pool.

The TCR was taken from a human donor who had a prior SARS-CoV-2 infection. Source: CD4+ T cells from PBMCs cultured with HIV peptides, taken before COVID-19 vaccination. Subset: HIV-1 Nef peptide pool negative control/reference culture. This chain joins TRBV9 and TRBJ2-7; D is ambiguous. The CDR3 protein is CASSVTDSYEQYF. DNA of the CDR3: TGTGCCAGCAGCGTGACGGATTCCTACGAGCAGTACTTC.